This T cell receptor (beta chain) is drawn from a study of a mutant IDH1 vaccine in newly diagnosed glioma. For the study at large: An approximately 62% male, about 38% female split and a mean age of about 40 years characterized treated patients. Radiotherapy, temozolomide, or both had been given previously, and both were given to most. Study-wide results and caveats: There were vaccine-induced immune responses in roughly 93% of the patients.

V lost 0 bases and J lost 4, with 15 bases in between. The CDR3 length is 16 residues. The germline gives CDR1 ENHRY, CDR2 SYGVKD. This clone appeared a single time. What it recognizes is unknown. Some clones are missing from TCRdb's copy, which holds only in-frame ones; the method was immunoSEQ multiplex PCR. The table has fewer than 35,000 clones, 80% to 85% seen once. Described time point: week 47, end of study. In the vaccine, a single dose held 300 ug of the mutant IDH1 20-mer peptide, along with topical imiquimod. The chain links TRBV10-3 to TRBJ2-5; D is ambiguous. This clonotype was obtained from a man aged 30 to 45 with glioma. The sequences come from PBMCs, collected from a glioma patient whose treatment included an IDH1 peptide vaccine. The CDR3 here is CAISESIKESGETQYF. Here the CDR3 DNA reads TGTGCCATCAGTGAGTCGATTAAGGAATCTGGAGAGACCCAGTACTTC.